This TCR beta chain is from a study of cytomegalovirus exposure and HLA in healthy donors. Overall study findings and caveats: In vitro experiments confirmed that a few CMV-associated chains were specific for CMV antigens. Researchers catalogued some 160 TCR beta chains as cytomegalovirus-associated.

Worth noting for this clone: The antigen is unknown.

The V segment lost 8 bases and the J segment 8 bases; nucleotides outside the gene matches: 9. Germline V gene data show CDR1 as MNHNS and CDR2 as SASEGT. CDR3 length equals 14 residues. Sequencing was performed with immunoSEQ multiplex PCR; in TCRdb, only in-frame clones are kept and a portion is missing. This sample has about 350,000 clones, with around 87% found just once. V is TRBV6-1 and J is TRBJ2-1, with 10 bases that match TRBD2. The sample consisted of PBMCs. The receptor's source is a woman aged 25 to 39 in good health and CMV-seropositive. The CDR3 protein is CASGGLAGADEQFF. CDR3 nucleotides: TGTGCCAGCGGCGGGCTAGCGGGAGCTGATGAGCAGTTCTTC.